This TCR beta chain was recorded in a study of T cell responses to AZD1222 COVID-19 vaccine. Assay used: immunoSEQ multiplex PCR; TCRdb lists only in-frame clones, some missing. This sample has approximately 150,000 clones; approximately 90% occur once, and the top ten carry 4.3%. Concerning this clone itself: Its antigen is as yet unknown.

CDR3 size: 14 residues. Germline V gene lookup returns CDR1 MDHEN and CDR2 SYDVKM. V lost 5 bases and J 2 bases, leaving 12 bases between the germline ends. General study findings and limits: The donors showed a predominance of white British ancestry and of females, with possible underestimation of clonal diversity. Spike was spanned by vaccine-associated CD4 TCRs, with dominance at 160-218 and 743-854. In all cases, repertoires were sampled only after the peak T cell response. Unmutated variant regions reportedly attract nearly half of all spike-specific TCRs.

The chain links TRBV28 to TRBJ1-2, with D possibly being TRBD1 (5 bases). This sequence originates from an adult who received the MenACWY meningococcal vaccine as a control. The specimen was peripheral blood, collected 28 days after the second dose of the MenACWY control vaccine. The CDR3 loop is CASSQRQFNYGYTF. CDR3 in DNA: TGTGCCAGCAGTCAAAGACAGTTCAACTATGGCTACACCTTC.